The entry below gives a single TCR beta chain sequence along with its context. Its binding antigen is unknown. Base qualities were left out, and no much larger clone turns up one base away. This sample was taken from a study of cytomegalovirus exposure and HLA in healthy donors (dated by TCRdb to the late 2010s). For context, the study as a whole: In an earlier analysis of 550 to 750 of the donors, under 300 Gb of sequence data and 90 million to 120 million unique TCR beta sequences from some 170 million T cells were reported. HLA typing covered class I and class II loci at four-digit resolution. A later analysis re-examined previously published TCR beta repertoires from several hundred donors and added high-resolution HLA genotyping to investigate patterns of TCR occurrence. The later analysis used no new phenotypic data to find candidate immune exposures, relying instead on TCR beta sequences and their occurrence across donors. The number of typed donors differed by locus: about 620-640 for A, B, C, DRB1 and DQB1; some 540 for DQA1; fewer than 610 for DPA1; and around 490 for DPB1. In addition to the first cohort of around 670 subjects, a separate validation cohort of 120 different subjects was used. In an earlier analysis of more than 550 of the donors, high-throughput TCR beta sequencing was used to judge whether each TCR beta V gene segment behaved as functional or pseudogenic. An early release covering roughly 600 HLA-typed donors comprised roughly 300 gigabases of sequencing data and around 86 million unique TCR sequences. Donor age, sex, ethnicity and CMV serostatus were collected together with the repertoire data. Of the approximately 400 genotyped donors, 81% fell in the genetic ancestry cluster associated with self-reported Caucasian donors. Among under 450 genotyped donors of the cohort, an average of around 240,000 unique TCR beta nucleotide sequences were sequenced per donor, around a sixth of them non-productive. Using immunosequencing, the study profiled T cell repertoires from 666 subjects and related those repertoires to cytomegalovirus serostatus. To predict cytomegalovirus infection status, the study combined high-throughput TCR immunosequencing, statistical association of individual TCRs with disease status, and machine learning. All discovery cohort repertoires had been generated on a single sequencing platform. About 5 DR-DQ haplotypes were handled as single units for association and clustering, since linkage in the cohort was strong. The study aimed to test whether signatures of past pathogen exposure could be identified by cataloging public T cell receptors. Genome-wide SNP genotypes for about 60% of the roughly 670 donors were used in a later genetic analysis, which treated that subset as a discovery cohort.

The CDR1 and CDR2 encoded by the germline V gene (reference sequence) are LNHDA and SQIVND. Ends trimmed: V by 7 bases, J by 6 bases; bases unmatched to a gene: 7. From its cysteine to its phenylalanine, the CDR3 spans 13 amino acids. Only the CDR3 DNA stays, 39 bases, in frame from base 1. The library was made by the immunoSEQ multiplex PCR assay. The multiplex PCR relied on a mix of 60 forward primers for TCR Vbeta segments and 13 reverse primers for TCR Jbeta segments. The CDR3 region of rearranged TCR beta genes was amplified from genomic DNA by a multiplex PCR assay. The Illumina HiSeq System was used to sequence the amplified TCR beta libraries as 87-base-pair reads. Regarding the original processing steps: A later analysis tallied 80 million to 95 million unique TCR beta chains across the approximately 670 repertoires, and about 12 million of those chains were shared by two or more donors. To remove PCR and sequencing errors, raw reads were error-corrected and collapsed into unique sequences using a nearest-neighbor algorithm that merged closely related sequences. To assign V, D and J gene segments, CDR3 sequences were aligned to IMGT reference sequences. For a sequence to be retained, a match of at least six nucleotides was required to both a V gene segment and a J gene segment. Rearrangements were classified as productive when the CDR3 lacked stop codons and remained in frame with V and J, and all other rearrangements were classified as non-productive. CDR3 was defined according to IMGT convention as the region running from the second conserved V-encoded cysteine to the conserved J-encoded phenylalanine. In an earlier analysis of around 570 of the donors, sequences lacking an unambiguous match to a single V gene segment were excluded. An earlier analysis of several hundred of the donors called V segments functional above 56.7% productive rearrangements and segregating when the between-donor standard deviation exceeded 5%. A statistical classification framework was built for diagnosing cytomegalovirus status from the catalog of TCR beta chain sequences. In a later analysis, TCR nucleotide sequences were compared against IMGT/GENE-DB human TR gene sequences so that V and J genes could be assigned. A later analysis assigned CDR3 sequences and most-parsimonious VDJ recombination scenarios with the TCRdist pipeline. A later analysis defined each TCR beta chain by its CDR3 amino acid sequence plus V-gene family, and excluded reads lacking a unique V-gene family. A later analysis removed several hundred highly shared, low-generation-probability nucleotide sequences to deal with suspected cross-contamination and a sequencing artifact. For each public chain, a later analysis derived a clonal expansion index from normalized ranks of inferred template counts within each repertoire. In a later analysis, generation probabilities were computed with a VDJ recombination model fitted to out-of-frame rearrangements, and the resulting probabilities were checked against IGoR. In a later analysis, hypergeometric tests were used to score TCR-TCR, TCR-HLA and TCR-CMV co-occurrence, with a repertoire-size bias correction applied to TCR pairs. False discovery rates were estimated in a later analysis by permuting HLA or CMV assignments 20 times. In a later analysis, co-occurring TCRs were grouped using DBSCAN, and TCRdist sequence similarity was added for clustering within HLA-allele-positive subsets. Repertoires with fewer than 30,000 or more than 120,000 public chains were left out of co-occurrence clustering, as were about five repertoires with anomalous nucleotide sharing. This immuneACCESS table, as held by TCRdb, lists in-frame sequences with V and J called but not all clones. Of the missing ones, under half trace to an unresolved V gene in checked studies; the others have no known cause. V, J and clone size are taken as reported in that table, and D and trimming were inferred from the DNA itself. The sample contains roughly 110,000 clones, 71% of them found a single time. The top ten constitute 2.8% of the sample.

In total, roughly 670 healthy bone marrow donors made up the cohort. At the time of sampling, every cohort member was nominally healthy, though immune exposures that went unrecorded were likely present. The donor was CMV seronegative and was included in the group of several hundred seronegative cohort members. Each donor provided a peripheral blood sample, and peripheral blood mononuclear cells were used for TCR beta sequencing. Genomic DNA was extracted from the blood cell samples with the Qiagen DNeasy Blood Extraction Kit. Results and caveats for the whole study, not just this receptor: According to the authors, the approach could potentially be generalized to other disease states and immunological phenotypes. According to a later analysis, TCR association rates differed among HLA loci, with DRB1 alleles showing the most associated TCRs and HLA-C alleles showing the fewest. When HLA alleles, especially DR and DQ, strongly co-occurred, attributing TCR associations to individual alleles was difficult. In an earlier analysis of over 550 of the donors, most TCR beta V segments were observed in productive rearrangements about 90% or about 30% of the time, broadly matching IMGT annotations. Several of the top co-occurrence clusters appeared to be linked to parvovirus B19, influenza, CMV and Epstein-Barr virus, according to a later analysis. In this cohort, only TCR beta chains were sequenced, and detectable features were limited by the absence of alpha or paired-chain data. In both the original and validation cohorts, the classifier was reported to diagnose cytomegalovirus status with high specificity and sensitivity. At a false discovery rate of 0.05, a later analysis linked about 16,000 TCR beta sequences to specific HLA alleles. A cluster of highly shared sequence variants was judged likely to represent a technical artifact of the sequencing pipeline. Across donors, most TCR sequences were observed very rarely, whereas some public TCRs were present in many individuals. In a later analysis, HLA-associated TCR beta chains showed more clonal expansion and lower generation probabilities than non-associated chains that were equally common. Because HLA typing was missing for some donors at each locus, association tests included only the typed subset. The study gave a list of roughly 150 TCR beta chains associated with cytomegalovirus. Compared with the approximately 600-donor mean, donors in an Asian-associated ancestry cluster had fewer N-insertions in productive TCRs, according to a later genetic analysis. A further reported finding was that TCR beta sequences accurately predicted the HLA-A and HLA-B alleles for most subjects in the first cohort. The earlier analysis of 450 to 700 of the donors excluded approximately 17 rarely observed V segments, including chromosome 9 orphons, because counts were too low. The presence/absence analyses assumed that sequencing depth was roughly uniform across donors, and that assumption may not be true. Linkage disequilibrium might explain the correlated functional status among segregating V segments, but an unknown experimental factor could not be excluded. A later genetic analysis associated a missense DCLRE1C variant with V-gene and J-gene trimming of TCR beta chains, and an independent cohort replicated the association. The 87-base-pair reads could not distinguish some IMGT-functional V segments, including TRBV6-2 and TRBV6-3, so those segments were excluded. The only immune exposure information available for the cohort was CMV serostatus. Most CMV-associated TCR beta chains appeared to be HLA-restricted in a later analysis, and the HLA associations seemed to be driven largely by CMV exposure. In vitro tests confirmed that three of the cytomegalovirus-associated TCR beta chains recognize cytomegalovirus antigens.

The chain couples TRBV19 to TRBJ1-1; TRBD1 matches 8 bases in the middle. The sequence was collected from a female donor in good health and CMV-seronegative. Sequencing was carried out using PBMCs. The DNA sequence is TGTGCCAGTAACTGGCAGGGGGCGGCTGAAGCTTTCTTT. This sequence encodes CASNWQGAAEAFF.